Listed below are T cell receptor beta chains from one sample, sequenced in a study of T cell responses to AZD1222 COVID-19 vaccine. TCRdb's table, derived via immunoSEQ multiplex PCR, lists solely in-frame clones and lacks some. The data show under 150,000 clones, 82% seen once. The sample here was peripheral blood, taken on day 0 of MenACWY control vaccination. The receptors were sampled from an adult in good health. CDR3s include the opening cysteine and the closing phenylalanine or tryptophan. A D gene is named only where the DNA matches it firmly. The size field is filled for only some rows; it gives once, few, many or a size class.

D gene	clone size	V gene	J gene	CDR3 DNA	CDR3 protein
-	-	TRBV27	TRBJ1-6	TGTGCCAGCAGTCTCGGAGGTCTTAATTCACCCCTCCACTTT	CASSLGGLNSPLHF
-	-	TRBV14	TRBJ1-4	TGTGCCAGCAGCCAAGCCCATGCGGGGAGGGATGAAAAACTGTTTTTT	CASSQAHAGRDEKLFF
TRBD1	-	TRBV5-1	TRBJ1-6	TGCGCCAGCAGCGTGACCGGGACAGGGATCGGTGGACAAGGTTCACCCCTCCACTTT	CASSVTGTGIGGQGSPLHF
-	-	TRBV6-5	TRBJ2-1	TGTGCCAGCAGGGATTATGAAGGCTACAATGAGCAGTTCTTC	CASRDYEGYNEQFF
-	-	TRBV19	TRBJ1-6	TGTGCCAGTAGTATGGCCCGACAGCGGCTTGGATCACCCCTCCACTTT	CASSMARQRLGSPLHF
-	few	TRBV28	TRBJ1-5	TGTGCCAGCAGTTTAGTTGGTCCAGCCCAGGGTGGGCAGCCCCAGCATTTT	CASSLVGPAQGGQPQHF
-	-	TRBV7-2	TRBJ1-5	TGTGCCAGCAGCTTAGACAGGGAACCTCAGCCCCAGCATTTT	CASSLDREPQPQHF
-	once	TRBV24-1	TRBJ2-3	TGTGCCACCGGTACATTTACAAGCACAGATACGCAGTATTTT	CATGTFTSTDTQYF
TRBD2	-	TRBV7-7	TRBJ2-3	TGTGCCAGCAGCTTTAGCGGGGGCACAGATACGCAGTATTTT	CASSFSGGTDTQYF
TRBD1	-	TRBV27	TRBJ2-3	TGTGCCAGCAGTCTCGACAGGGTGGCAGATACGCAGTATTTT	CASSLDRVADTQYF
-	few	TRBV19	TRBJ2-5	TGTGCCAGTAGTATCGGGGGTCCTCAAGAGACCCAGTACTTC	CASSIGGPQETQYF
TRBD1	-	TRBV11-2	TRBJ1-2	TGTGCCAGCAGCGCGGACAGGGGGCGTCCGGGCTATGGCTACACCTTC	CASSADRGRPGYGYTF
TRBD2	-	TRBV9	TRBJ2-2	TGTGCCAGCACCACTACTAGCGGGATTACCGGGGAGCTGTTTTTT	CASTTTSGITGELFF
-	-	TRBV5-1	TRBJ2-2	TGCGCCAGCAGCTTCGGGGGGCCGGGCACCGGGGAGCTGTTTTTT	CASSFGGPGTGELFF
-	-	TRBV6-4	TRBJ1-6	TGTGCCAGCAGTAAGGACCCGGCCTCCTATAATTCACCCCTCCACTTT	CASSKDPASYNSPLHF
-	-	TRBV24-1	TRBJ2-1	TGTGCCACCAGTGCTTACGGCAATGAGCAGTTCTTC	CATSAYGNEQFF
-	-	TRBV29-1	TRBJ1-5	TGCAGCGTCCAGACGGGCCTCAATCAGCCCCAGCATTTT	CSVQTGLNQPQHF
-	-	TRBV7-6	TRBJ1-1	TGTGCCAGCAGCCCCCCGACAGCTATGAACACTGAAGCTTTCTTT	CASSPPTAMNTEAFF
TRBD1	-	TRBV5-4	TRBJ2-2	TGTGCCAGCAGCTCGGGACAGGGGGGCATCGGGGAGCTGTTTTTT	CASSSGQGGIGELFF
TRBD1	-	TRBV10-1	TRBJ1-1	TGCGCCAGCAGTGGGGACAGCGCTGAAGCTTTCTTT	CASSGDSAEAFF
-	few	TRBV19	TRBJ2-2	TGTGCCAGCTCAAGCTTTCTGTCCAACACCGGGGAGCTGTTTTTT	CASSSFLSNTGELFF
TRBD2	-	TRBV3-1/TRBV3-2	TRBJ2-2	TGTGCCAGCAGGGACACCTCTAGCGGGGGGGCCTTTAACGGGGAGCTGTTTTTT	CASRDTSSGGAFNGELFF
-	once	TRBV28	TRBJ1-6	TGTGCCAGCACTACTACAGGGAATAATTCACCCCTCCACTTT	CASTTTGNNSPLHF
-	-	TRBV6-5	TRBJ1-5	TGTGCCAGCAGAGTCCAGAGAAATAGCAATCAGCCCCAGCATTTT	CASRVQRNSNQPQHF
TRBD1	once	TRBV6-5	TRBJ1-1	TGTGCCAGCAACTTAGGGGACAGGGGGAACACTGAAGCTTTCTTT	CASNLGDRGNTEAFF
-	few	TRBV7-2	TRBJ1-5	TGTGCCAGCAGCTGGGAAGGGGTTGGCAATCAGCCCCAGCATTTT	CASSWEGVGNQPQHF
-	-	TRBV7-9	TRBJ1-1	TGTGCCAGCAGCTTATTTCGGTTTTTCATGAACACTGAAGCTTTCTTT	CASSLFRFFMNTEAFF
-	-	TRBV27	TRBJ1-6	TGTGCCAGCAGTTTTGAAGGTTTCCGCAATGGGAATTCACCCCTCCACTTT	CASSFEGFRNGNSPLHF
-	-	TRBV5-1	TRBJ1-1	TGCGCCAGCAGCACCGACAGGTTCGGTGGCACTGAAGCTTTCTTT	CASSTDRFGGTEAFF
-	-	TRBV5-6	TRBJ1-4	TGTGCCAGCAGCTTGGGGGCGATCAATGAAAAACTGTTTTTT	CASSLGAINEKLFF
-	-	TRBV7-8	TRBJ1-1	TGTGCCAGCAGCGTTTTTATCCAGGGCTCCGGGAGCACTGAAGCTTTCTTT	CASSVFIQGSGSTEAFF
-	-	TRBV3-1/TRBV3-2	TRBJ2-7	TGTGCCAGCAGCCAACGTGGCACTCTTAGCTCCTACGAGCAGTACTTC	CASSQRGTLSSYEQYF
-	-	TRBV9	TRBJ2-3	TGTGCCAGCAGCGTAGCTTACCGGGATTATACGCAGTATTTT	CASSVAYRDYTQYF
-	-	TRBV16	TRBJ2-2	TGTGCCAGCAGCCAATCCCGGGGGCGGACCGGGGAGCTGTTTTTT	CASSQSRGRTGELFF
-	-	TRBV28	TRBJ2-1	TGTGCCAGCAGACCTGACGGAAGGAGCTCCTACAATGAGCAGTTCTTC	CASRPDGRSSYNEQFF
-	-	TRBV5-1	TRBJ2-5	TGCGCCAGCAGCATAACAGGGAATAGGCAGACCCAGTACTTC	CASSITGNRQTQYF
TRBD1	-	TRBV29-1	TRBJ1-2	TGCAGCGTTGAAGCGGGGACAGGGGGCACCTATGGCTACACCTTC	CSVEAGTGGTYGYTF
-	-	TRBV12-3/TRBV12-4	TRBJ2-1	TGTGCCAGCAGTCCCCGTTCCGGGACTGAGCAGTTCTTC	CASSPRSGTEQFF
-	-	TRBV5-4	TRBJ1-4	TGTGCCAGCAGCTCCGGGGGTATGGATGAAAAACTGTTTTTT	CASSSGGMDEKLFF
-	-	TRBV18	TRBJ1-6	TGTGCCAGCTCACCAAGCGCGGGGGCCAATTCACCCCTCCACTTT	CASSPSAGANSPLHF
-	once	TRBV11-2	TRBJ1-3	TGTGCCAGCAGCTTTAACGGACAGGGAAACACCATATATTTT	CASSFNGQGNTIYF
-	-	TRBV28	TRBJ1-1	TGTGCCAGCAGTTTTCCGCAGAACACTGAAGCTTTCTTT	CASSFPQNTEAFF
-	-	TRBV28	TRBJ2-2	TGTGCCAGCAGTAAAAAAGGGACCGGGGAGCTGTTTTTT	CASSKKGTGELFF
-	-	TRBV6-5	TRBJ2-2	TGTGCCAGCTGGCACAGACTCACCGGGGAGCTGTTTTTT	CASWHRLTGELFF
-	-	TRBV6-5	TRBJ1-1	TGTGCCAGCAGGGAGGAGGGGAGACGGAGCACTGAAGCTTTCTTT	CASREEGRRSTEAFF
-	-	TRBV6-6	TRBJ2-7	TGTGCCAGCAGTTACTCCGGGGGCAGCTACGAGCAGTACTTC	CASSYSGGSYEQYF
TRBD1	-	TRBV5-1	TRBJ1-2	TGCGCCAGCAGCTCGGGACAGGGAGCTAACTATGGCTACACCTTC	CASSSGQGANYGYTF
-	-	TRBV7-8	TRBJ1-5	TGTGCCAGCAGCTTAGTGGGGGTACAGCCCCAGCATTTT	CASSLVGVQPQHF
-	-	TRBV18	TRBJ2-1	TGTGCCAGCTCTCTCGGACAGCCGAGCTCCTACAATGAGCAGTTCTTC	CASSLGQPSSYNEQFF